The 2 T cell receptor beta chains given below trace back to one sample, sequenced in a study of cytomegalovirus exposure and HLA in healthy donors. The PCR contained 60 Vbeta and 13 Jbeta primers. Clones were read by immunoSEQ multiplex PCR, and TCRdb kept only the in-frame ones, dropping some. The sample shows about 150,000 clones, approximately 80% of them seen only once. The sample was PBMCs. The source of these receptors is a woman in her 40s in good health and CMV-seropositive.

This sequence joins TRBV5-6 and TRBJ2-7; TRBD1 agrees at 8 bases. V lost 0 bases, J lost 3 bases, and 2 bases stayed unmatched. Germline values: CDR1 SGHDT, CDR2 YYEEEE. This CDR3 has 14 amino acids. The CDR3 here is CASSLGGTGYEQYF. DNA for the CDR3: TGTGCCAGCAGCTTGGGGGGGACAGGCTACGAGCAGTACTTC. The full variable domain, rest sourced from reference TRBV5-6 and TRBJ2-7, is DAGVTQSPTHLIKTRGQQVTLRCSPKSGHDTVSWYQQALGQGPQFIFQYYEEEERQRGNFPDRFSGHQFPNYSSELNVNALLLGDSALYLCASSLGGTGYEQYFGPGTRLTVT.

This rearrangement joins TRBV10-3 to TRBJ2-7; D might be TRBD1 (6 bases). Trimming removed 3 bases from V and 4 bases from J, with 7 bases in between. CDR1 is ENHRY, CDR2 SYGVKD, per germline. CDR3 length: 12 amino acids. Here the CDR3 reads CAISEQGYEQYF. The CDR3 nucleotides are TGTGCCATCAGTGAACAGGGATACGAGCAGTACTTC.